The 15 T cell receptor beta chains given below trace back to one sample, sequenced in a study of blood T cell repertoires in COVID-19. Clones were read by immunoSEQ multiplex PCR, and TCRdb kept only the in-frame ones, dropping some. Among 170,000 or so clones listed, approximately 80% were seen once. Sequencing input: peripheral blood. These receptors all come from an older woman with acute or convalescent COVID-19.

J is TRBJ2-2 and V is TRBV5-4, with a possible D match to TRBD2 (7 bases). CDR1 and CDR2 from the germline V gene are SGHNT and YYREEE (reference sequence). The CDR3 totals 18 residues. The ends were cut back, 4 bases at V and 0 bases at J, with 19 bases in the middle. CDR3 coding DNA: TGTGCCAGCAGCCCGGGGAGGGGGGCATACGCGAACACCGGGGAGCTGTTTTTT. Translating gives CASSPGRGAYANTGELFF.

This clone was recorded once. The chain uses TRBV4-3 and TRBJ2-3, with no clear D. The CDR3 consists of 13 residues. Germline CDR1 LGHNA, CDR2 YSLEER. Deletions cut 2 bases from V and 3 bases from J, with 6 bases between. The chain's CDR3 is CASSQLRTDTQYF. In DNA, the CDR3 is TGCGCCAGCAGCCAACTCAGGACAGATACGCAGTATTTT.

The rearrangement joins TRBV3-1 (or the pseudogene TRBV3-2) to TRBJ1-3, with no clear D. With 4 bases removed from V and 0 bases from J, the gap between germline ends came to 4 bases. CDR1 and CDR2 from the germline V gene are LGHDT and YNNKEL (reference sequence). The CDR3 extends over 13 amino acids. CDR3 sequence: CASSPGSGNTIYF. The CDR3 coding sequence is TGTGCCAGCAGCCCAGGCTCTGGAAACACCATATATTTT.

The CDR3 DNA reads TGTGCCAGTAGTGCCGGGACTCTCGGCTATGGCTACACCTTC. Translating gives CASSAGTLGYGYTF. The chain carries TRBV19 and TRBJ1-2; D perhaps matches TRBD1 (5 bases). Between the trimmed V and J ends, which lost 5 bases and 4 bases, there was a span of 14 bases. This CDR3 has 14 amino acids. Germline V gene lookup returns CDR1 LNHDA and CDR2 SQIVND (reference sequence).

The CDR3 region is CATSRGRTSGGFLKGETQYF. CDR3 DNA sequence: TGTGCCACCAGCAGAGGCCGGACTAGCGGGGGGTTCCTTAAGGGAGAGACCCAGTACTTC. The chain is built from TRBV15 and TRBJ2-5, with TRBD2 matching over 14 bases. The CDR3 extends over 20 amino acids. CDR1 is LNHNV and CDR2 is YYDKDF in the germline V gene (reference sequence). The V and J ends lost 1 base and 4 bases, in that order; junction bases with no gene match: 14. The whole variable domain, remainder taken from reference TRBV15 and TRBJ2-5, is DAMVIQNPRYQVTQFGKPVTLSCSQTLNHNVMYWYQQKSSQAPKLLFHYYDKDFNNEADTPDNFQSRRPNTSFCFLDIRSPGLGDTAMYLCATSRGRTSGGFLKGETQYFGPGTRLLVL.

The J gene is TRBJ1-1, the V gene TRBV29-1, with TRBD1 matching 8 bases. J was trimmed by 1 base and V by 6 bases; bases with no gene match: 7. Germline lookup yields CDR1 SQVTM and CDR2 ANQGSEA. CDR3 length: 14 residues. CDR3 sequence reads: CSVKKGTGNTEAFF. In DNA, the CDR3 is TGCAGCGTCAAAAAAGGGACAGGGAACACTGAAGCTTTCTTT. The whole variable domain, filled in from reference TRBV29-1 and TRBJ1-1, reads SAVISQKPSRDICQRGTSLTIQCQVDSQVTMMFWYRQQPGQSLTLIATANQGSEATYESGFVIDKFPISRPNLTFSTLTVSNMSPEDSSIYLCSVKKGTGNTEAFFGQGTRLTVV.

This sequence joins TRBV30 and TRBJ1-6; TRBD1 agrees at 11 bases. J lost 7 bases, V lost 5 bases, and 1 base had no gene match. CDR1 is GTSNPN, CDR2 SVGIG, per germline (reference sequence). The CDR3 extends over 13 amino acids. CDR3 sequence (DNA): TGTGCCTGGGGACAGGGGGCAAATTCACCCCTCCACTTT. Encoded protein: CAWGQGANSPLHF.

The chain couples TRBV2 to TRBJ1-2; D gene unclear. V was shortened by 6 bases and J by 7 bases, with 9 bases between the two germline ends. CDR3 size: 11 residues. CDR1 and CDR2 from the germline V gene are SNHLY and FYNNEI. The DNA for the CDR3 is TGTGCCAGCAGAGGTGGAGCTGGCTACACCTTC. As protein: CASRGGAGYTF.

The CDR3 DNA reads TGTGCCTGGAGTGTATCCCGCTACGAGCAGTACTTC. Translation gives CAWSVSRYEQYF. The chain recombines TRBV30 with TRBJ2-7; D not resolved. Germline V gives CDR1 GTSNPN, CDR2 SVGIG (reference sequence). The CDR3 consists of 12 residues. V was trimmed by 0 bases and J by 3 bases, leaving 6 bases between them.

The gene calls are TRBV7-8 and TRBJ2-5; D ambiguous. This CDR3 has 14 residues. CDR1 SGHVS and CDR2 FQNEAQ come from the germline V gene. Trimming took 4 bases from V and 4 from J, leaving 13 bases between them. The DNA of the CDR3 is TGTGCCAGCAGCTCCCGATCAGAGGTAGAGACCCAGTACTTC. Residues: CASSSRSEVETQYF.

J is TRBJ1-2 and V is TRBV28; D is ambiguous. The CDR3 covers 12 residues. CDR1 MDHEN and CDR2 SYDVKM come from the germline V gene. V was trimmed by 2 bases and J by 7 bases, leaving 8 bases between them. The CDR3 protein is CASSLGRSGYTF. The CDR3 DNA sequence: TGTGCCAGCAGTTTAGGCAGAAGTGGCTACACCTTC.

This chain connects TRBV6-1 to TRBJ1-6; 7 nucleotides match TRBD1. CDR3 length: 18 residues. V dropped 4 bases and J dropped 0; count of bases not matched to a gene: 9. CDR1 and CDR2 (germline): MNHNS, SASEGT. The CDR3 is CASSGRTGRGSYNSPLHF. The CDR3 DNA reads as TGTGCCAGCAGTGGACGGACAGGACGGGGCTCCTATAATTCACCCCTCCACTTT.

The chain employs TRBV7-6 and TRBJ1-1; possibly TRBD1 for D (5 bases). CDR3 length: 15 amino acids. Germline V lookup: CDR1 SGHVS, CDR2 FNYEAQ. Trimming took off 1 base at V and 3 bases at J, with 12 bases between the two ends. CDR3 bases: TGTGCCAGCAGCTTAGGGTCCAAGGGGTACACTGAAGCTTTCTTT. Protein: CASSLGSKGYTEAFF.

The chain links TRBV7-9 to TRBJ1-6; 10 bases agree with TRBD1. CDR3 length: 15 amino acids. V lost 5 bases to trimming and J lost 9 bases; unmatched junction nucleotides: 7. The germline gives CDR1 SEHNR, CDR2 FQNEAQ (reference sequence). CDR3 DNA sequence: TGTGCCAGCAGCCGAGGGACAGGGGACGTTTCACCCCTCCACTTT. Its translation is CASSRGTGDVSPLHF.

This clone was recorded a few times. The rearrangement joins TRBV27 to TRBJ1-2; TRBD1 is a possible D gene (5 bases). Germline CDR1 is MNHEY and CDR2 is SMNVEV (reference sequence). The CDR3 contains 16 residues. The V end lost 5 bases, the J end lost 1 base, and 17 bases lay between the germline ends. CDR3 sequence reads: CASSTRTRGVNYGYTF. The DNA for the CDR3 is TGTGCCAGCAGTACACGCACGCGGGGGGTTAACTATGGCTACACCTTC.